This T cell receptor (beta chain) was recovered during a study of molecular identifiers for immune sequencing clone quantification. Study as a whole: In replicates, the authors split RNA from roughly 20,000 or 100,000 naive CD8 cells five ways and sequenced four. Study-wide points: With a barcode shared among identical TCR molecules, highly expanded clone sizes could be underestimated.

Methods described previously were used for bulk TCR libraries, and listed TCR primers were applied. In TCRdb, the PCR reads were re-called with MiXCR into one record per CDR3 protein. The sample consists of around 320,000 distinct CDR3 sequences, 24% of them appearing once. Germline V gene lookup returns CDR1 LGHDT and CDR2 YNNKEL (reference sequence). The CDR3 length is 16 residues. V dropped 1 base and J dropped 0 bases, with 10 bases sitting between them. About this clonotype: Its cognate antigen is unknown.

Sample: naive CD8+ T cells from blood, with Jurkat cell RNA spiked in. Stated subset: FACS-sorted CD8+CD4-CCR7+CD45RA+ naive T cells. The J gene is TRBJ2-1, the V gene TRBV3-1; TRBD1 might be the D (5 bases). This receptor was taken from a human donor in good health. Some libraries in this study had Jurkat cell RNA spiked in. DNA for the CDR3: TGTGCCAGCAGCCAAGTGGGGCGGAACTCCTACAATGAGCAGTTCTTC. It codes for CASSQVGRNSYNEQFF.